The rows below give T cell receptor beta chains drawn from one sample of a study of shared clonotypes between healthy human individuals. Measured with immunoSEQ multiplex PCR; TCRdb has only the in-frame clones, and not every one. The sample consists of approximately 1.9 million clones, around 93% of them appearing once. Sequenced input: naive CD8+ T cells from PBMCs. The receptors originated from a man younger than 35 in good health. Some clones in this sample may be carry-over from other donors' samples. Both conserved end residues are part of each CDR3. A D gene is named only where the DNA matches it firmly. Where a row states a size, it is once, few, many or the class of an expanded clone; other rows omit it.

>-|15|TRBJ2-7|-|TRBV27
CASSLTWTASYEQYF
TGTGCCAGCAGTTTAACCTGGACGGCTTCCTACGAGCAGTACTTC
>-|13|TRBJ2-7|-|TRBV4-1
CASSQRVRYEQYF
TGCGCCAGCAGCCAAAGGGTTCGCTACGAGCAGTACTTC
>-|14|TRBJ1-5|-|TRBV13
CASAGPGENQPQHF
TGTGCCAGCGCGGGGCCCGGGGAGAATCAGCCCCAGCATTTT
>-|16|TRBJ1-2|-|TRBV6-1
CASSELEGRTNYGYTF
TGTGCCAGCAGTGAACTGGAGGGACGGACTAACTATGGCTACACCTTC
>-|14|TRBJ2-1|TRBD2|TRBV27
CASSYQRGYNEQFF
TGTGCCAGCAGTTACCAGCGGGGGTACAATGAGCAGTTCTTC
>-|18|TRBJ2-4|TRBD1|TRBV4-2
CASSQNRGPVRGENIQYF
TGTGCCAGCAGCCAAAACAGGGGGCCGGTACGTGGGGAAAACATTCAGTACTTC
>-|16|TRBJ2-5|-|TRBV27
CASRPTPRDLVETQYF
TGTGCCAGCAGGCCCACCCCCCGGGACCTAGTGGAGACCCAGTACTTC
>-|17|TRBJ2-1|TRBD1|TRBV27
CASSSLPTGGGTMKQFF
TGTGCCAGCAGTTCCCTCCCGACAGGGGGGGGTACAATGAAGCAGTTCTTC
>-|13|TRBJ2-3|-|TRBV28
CASSQIFDRAQYF
TGTGCCAGCAGTCAGATTTTTGACCGGGCGCAGTATTTT
>-|13|TRBJ2-7|-|TRBV7-3
CASSLRLEGEQYF
TGTGCCAGCAGCTTAAGACTAGAGGGCGAGCAGTACTTC
>-|14|TRBJ2-2|-|TRBV27
CASSLGRRTGELFF
TGTGCCAGCAGTTTAGGAAGGCGCACCGGGGAGCTGTTTTTT
>-|14|TRBJ2-2|-|TRBV5-1
CASSPDLNTGELFF
TGCGCCAGCAGCCCAGACTTGAACACCGGGGAGCTGTTTTTT
>-|16|TRBJ1-2|-|TRBV4-2
CASSQTITGLHYGYTF
TGTGCCAGCAGCCAGACGATCACAGGGTTGCACTATGGCTACACCTTC
>-|13|TRBJ2-7|-|TRBV27
CASSSGRTYEQYF
TGTGCCAGCAGTTCAGGCAGAACCTACGAGCAGTACTTC
>-|17|TRBJ2-7|-|TRBV4-1
CASSQASGGDRQYEQYF
TGCGCCAGCAGCCAAGCATCCGGGGGAGACAGACAATACGAGCAGTACTTC
>-|16|TRBJ1-2|-|TRBV2
CASSEIRSGQGLGYTF
TGTGCCAGCAGTGAAATTAGATCAGGGCAGGGCCTGGGCTACACCTTC
>-|14|TRBJ1-2|TRBD1|TRBV10-3
CAIRKNRGEYGYTF
TGTGCCATCAGAAAGAACAGGGGCGAGTATGGCTACACCTTC
>-|16|TRBJ1-5|-|TRBV6-5
CASSYTDPLSNQPQHF
TGTGCCAGCAGTTACACCGACCCTCTTAGCAATCAGCCCCAGCATTTT
>-|13|TRBJ2-5|TRBD1|TRBV6-6
CASTPGGLETQYF
TGTGCCAGCACCCCAGGGGGCCTCGAGACCCAGTACTTC
>-|14|TRBJ2-7|-|TRBV10-1
CASSDIGSDYEQYF
TGCGCCAGCAGTGATATTGGCTCGGACTACGAGCAGTACTTC
>-|16|TRBJ2-2|-|TRBV7-6
CASSHPETKRAGELFF
TGTGCCAGCAGCCACCCGGAAACGAAGCGCGCCGGGGAGCTGTTTTTT
>-|17|TRBJ2-3|-|TRBV18
CASSPPVRVAGTDTQYF
TGTGCCAGCTCACCACCAGTTAGGGTAGCAGGCACAGATACGCAGTATTTT
>-|16|TRBJ1-2|TRBD1|TRBV7-2
CASSLGIGQGFYGYTF
TGTGCCAGCAGCTTAGGAATAGGACAGGGTTTCTATGGCTACACCTTC
>-|11|TRBJ2-7|-|TRBV20-1
CSARQSYEQYF
TGCAGTGCCCGTCAATCCTACGAGCAGTACTTC
>-|15|TRBJ1-1|-|TRBV10-3
CAIRGPAGVKTEAFF
TGTGCCATCCGCGGACCGGCAGGGGTGAAGACTGAAGCTTTCTTT
>once|15|TRBJ2-7|TRBD1|TRBV14
CASSLPGQGTYEQYF
TGTGCCAGCAGCCTACCGGGACAGGGTACCTACGAGCAGTACTTC
>once|20|TRBJ2-4|-|TRBV4-1
CASSQDRFHGVPEGLHIQYF
TGCGCCAGCAGCCAAGATCGGTTTCATGGAGTCCCCGAGGGGTTGCACATTCAGTACTTC
>-|12|TRBJ2-1|-|TRBV7-9
CASSPGWDEQFF
TGTGCCAGCAGCCCAGGGTGGGATGAGCAGTTCTTC
>-|12|TRBJ1-5|-|TRBV5-8
CASSLGQQPQHF
TGTGCCAGCAGCCTGGGACAACAGCCCCAGCATTTT
>-|16|TRBJ2-1|-|TRBV10-3
CAISDPPAGSSNEQFF
TGTGCCATCAGTGATCCCCCCGCAGGATCCTCCAATGAGCAGTTCTTC